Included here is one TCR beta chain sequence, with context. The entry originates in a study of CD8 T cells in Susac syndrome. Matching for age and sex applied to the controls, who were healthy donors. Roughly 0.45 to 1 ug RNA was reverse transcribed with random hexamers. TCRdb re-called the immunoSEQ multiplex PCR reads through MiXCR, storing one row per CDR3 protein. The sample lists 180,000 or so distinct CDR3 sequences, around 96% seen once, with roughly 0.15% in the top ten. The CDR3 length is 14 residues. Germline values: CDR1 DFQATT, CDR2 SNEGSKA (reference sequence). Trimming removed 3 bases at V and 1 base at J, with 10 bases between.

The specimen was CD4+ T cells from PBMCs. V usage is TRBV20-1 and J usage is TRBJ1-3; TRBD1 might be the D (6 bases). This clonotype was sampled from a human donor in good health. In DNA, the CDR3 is TGCAGTGCTAGTTGGCAGGGGTCTGGAAACACCATATATTTT. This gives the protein CSASWQGSGNTIYF.